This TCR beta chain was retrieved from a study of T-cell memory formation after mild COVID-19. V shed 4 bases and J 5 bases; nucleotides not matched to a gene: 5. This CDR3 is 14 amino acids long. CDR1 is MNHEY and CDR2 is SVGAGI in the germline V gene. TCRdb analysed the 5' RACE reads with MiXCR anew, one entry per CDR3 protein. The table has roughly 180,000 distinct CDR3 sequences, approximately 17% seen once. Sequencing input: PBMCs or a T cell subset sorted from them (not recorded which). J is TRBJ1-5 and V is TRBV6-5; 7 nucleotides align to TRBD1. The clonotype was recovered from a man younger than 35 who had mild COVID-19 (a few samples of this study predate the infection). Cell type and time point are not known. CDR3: CASSLAGGYQPQHF. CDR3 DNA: TGTGCCAGCAGTTTGGCAGGGGGGTATCAGCCCCAGCATTTT.